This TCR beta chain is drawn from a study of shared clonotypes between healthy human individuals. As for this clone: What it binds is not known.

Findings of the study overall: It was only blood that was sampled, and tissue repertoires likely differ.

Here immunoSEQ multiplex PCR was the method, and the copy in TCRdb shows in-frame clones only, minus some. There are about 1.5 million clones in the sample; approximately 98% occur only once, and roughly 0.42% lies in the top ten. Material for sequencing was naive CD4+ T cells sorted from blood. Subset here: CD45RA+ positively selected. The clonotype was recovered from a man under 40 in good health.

CDR3 sequence (DNA): TGCGCCAGCAGCCGAGGGACAGATCTCTACGAGCAGTACTTC. As protein: CASSRGTDLYEQYF. The V gene is TRBV4-1, the J gene TRBJ2-7, with 7 bases identical to TRBD1. This CDR3 spans 14 amino acids. Trimming removed 4 bases from V and 3 bases from J; junction bases left unmatched: 6. Germline CDR1 MGHRA, CDR2 YSYEKL.